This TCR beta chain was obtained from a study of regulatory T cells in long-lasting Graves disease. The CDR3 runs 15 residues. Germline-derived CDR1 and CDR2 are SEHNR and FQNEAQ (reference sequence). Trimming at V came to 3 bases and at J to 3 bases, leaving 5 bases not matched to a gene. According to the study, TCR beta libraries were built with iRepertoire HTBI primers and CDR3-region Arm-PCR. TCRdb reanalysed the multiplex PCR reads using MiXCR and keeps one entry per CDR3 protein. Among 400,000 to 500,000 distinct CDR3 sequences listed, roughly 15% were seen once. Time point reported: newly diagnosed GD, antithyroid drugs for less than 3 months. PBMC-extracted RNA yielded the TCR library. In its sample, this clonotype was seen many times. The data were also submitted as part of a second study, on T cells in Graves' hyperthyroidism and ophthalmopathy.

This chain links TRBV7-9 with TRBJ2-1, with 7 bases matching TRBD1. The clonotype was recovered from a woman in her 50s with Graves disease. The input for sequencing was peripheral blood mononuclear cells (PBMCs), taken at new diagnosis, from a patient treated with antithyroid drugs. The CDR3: CASSFSTGIYNEQFF. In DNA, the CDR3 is TGTGCCAGCAGCTTTTCGACAGGGATCTACAATGAGCAGTTCTTC.